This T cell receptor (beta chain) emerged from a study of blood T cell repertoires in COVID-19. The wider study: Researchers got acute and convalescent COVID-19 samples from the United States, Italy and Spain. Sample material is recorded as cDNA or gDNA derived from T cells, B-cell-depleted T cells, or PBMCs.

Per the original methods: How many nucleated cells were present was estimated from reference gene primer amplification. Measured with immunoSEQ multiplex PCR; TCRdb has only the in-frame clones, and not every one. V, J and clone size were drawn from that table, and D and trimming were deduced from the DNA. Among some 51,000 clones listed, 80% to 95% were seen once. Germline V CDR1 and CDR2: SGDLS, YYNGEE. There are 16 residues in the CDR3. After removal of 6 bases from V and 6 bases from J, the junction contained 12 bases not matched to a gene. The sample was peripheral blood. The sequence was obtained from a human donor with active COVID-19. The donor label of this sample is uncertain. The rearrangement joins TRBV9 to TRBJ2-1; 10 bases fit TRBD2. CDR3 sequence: CASTLGSSGRANEQFF. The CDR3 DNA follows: TGTGCCAGCACTCTAGGGTCGAGCGGGAGGGCCAATGAGCAGTTCTTC.